This paragraph reports one T cell receptor (beta chain). Its cognate antigen is unknown. TCRdb re-called the 5' RACE reads, yielding one record per CDR3 amino acid sequence without DNA. The sample table includes some 440,000 distinct CDR3 sequences. The data are from a study of monozygotic twins with inflammatory bowel disease. Germline values: CDR1 SGHRS, CDR2 YFSETQ. The CDR3 is made up of 15 amino acids. Staff drew a roughly 2.5 ml blood sample from each donor. Study-level results: Backing was not found for a single strong signal or clonotype associated with IBD. The co-twins with IBD showed lower TCRbeta diversity (inverse Simpson) than their healthy siblings.

The origin of this receptor is a human donor with ulcerative colitis or Crohn's disease, or a healthy co-twin of an affected twin (not recorded which). Sequenced: blood. The J gene is TRBJ2-5, the V gene TRBV5-1; TCRdb's D call of TRBD1 is untestable without DNA. CDR3 loop: CASSLESRGGETQYF.